The 2 T cell receptor beta chains reported below all come from one sample, sequenced in a study of blood T cell repertoires in COVID-19. Measured with immunoSEQ multiplex PCR; TCRdb has only the in-frame clones, and not every one. The sample contains 130,000 or so clones, around 88% of which appear only once. Sequenced: peripheral blood. Receptors originate from a woman aged 50 to 65 who had recovered from COVID-19.

The chain has TRBV3-1 (or the pseudogene TRBV3-2) and TRBJ2-3, with 14 bases that match TRBD2. This CDR3 is built from 18 residues. V dropped 4 bases and J dropped 2; count of bases not matched to a gene: 8. Germline CDR1 reads LGHDT; CDR2 reads YNNKEL (reference sequence). The CDR3 coding sequence is TGTGCCAGCAGCCCTACGACGACTAGCGGGGGGGCCACAGATACGCAGTATTTT. It codes for CASSPTTTSGGATDTQYF.

The rearrangement uses TRBV7-2 and TRBJ2-4; the match to TRBD2 covers 7 bases. Germline trimming cut 1 base from V and 6 bases from J; bases unmatched to any gene: 3. This CDR3 has 14 residues. The germline V gene has CDR1 SGHTA and CDR2 FQGNSA. The CDR3 loop is CASSLGPSGNIQYF. CDR3 bases: TGTGCCAGCAGCTTAGGTCCTAGCGGAAACATTCAGTACTTC.